This T cell receptor beta chain was recorded in a study of cytomegalovirus exposure and HLA in healthy donors. The wider study: Within an early data release were about 85 million unique TCRs drawn from HLA-typed donors.

Notes on this clone: Its antigen remains unknown.

Points from the study as a whole: Accurate prediction of HLA-A and HLA-B alleles (for most subjects) was reportedly achieved from TCR beta sequences. The authors considered a cluster of highly shared sequence variants likely to be a sequencing artifact. Later analysis reportedly placed an Asian-associated ancestry cluster below the roughly 690-donor mean in N-insertions.

CDR1 is SGHTA, CDR2 FQGNSA, per germline. The CDR3 totals 15 residues. V lost 5 bases, J lost 3 bases, and 7 bases stayed unmatched. Primers for the PCR totalled 60 Vbeta and 13 Jbeta. The repertoire was sequenced with immunoSEQ multiplex PCR; TCRdb's copy has only in-frame clones and lacks some. The table lists 150,000 to 200,000 clones, 85% to 90% of them singletons. The TCR sequence derives from a woman aged 18-35 years in good health and CMV-seronegative. The rearrangement links TRBV7-2 to TRBJ1-2; 9 positions agree with TRBD1. Sequencing was carried out using PBMCs. The CDR3 is CASSLTGGTDYGYTF. The DNA of the CDR3 is TGTGCCAGCAGCCTCACAGGGGGCACGGACTATGGCTACACCTTC.